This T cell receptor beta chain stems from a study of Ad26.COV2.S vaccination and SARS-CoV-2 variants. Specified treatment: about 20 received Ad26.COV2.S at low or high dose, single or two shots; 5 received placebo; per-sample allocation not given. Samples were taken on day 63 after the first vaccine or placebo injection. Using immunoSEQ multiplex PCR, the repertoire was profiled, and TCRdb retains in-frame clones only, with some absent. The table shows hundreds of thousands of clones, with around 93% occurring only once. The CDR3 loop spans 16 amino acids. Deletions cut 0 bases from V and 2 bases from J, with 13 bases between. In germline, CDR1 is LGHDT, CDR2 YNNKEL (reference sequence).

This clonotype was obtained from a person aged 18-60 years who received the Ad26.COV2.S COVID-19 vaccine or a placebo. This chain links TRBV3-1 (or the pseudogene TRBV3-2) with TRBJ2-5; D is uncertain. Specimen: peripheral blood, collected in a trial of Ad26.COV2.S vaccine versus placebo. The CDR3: CASSQDRVYKQETQYF. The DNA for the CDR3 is TGTGCCAGCAGCCAAGATCGGGTCTACAAACAAGAGACCCAGTACTTC.